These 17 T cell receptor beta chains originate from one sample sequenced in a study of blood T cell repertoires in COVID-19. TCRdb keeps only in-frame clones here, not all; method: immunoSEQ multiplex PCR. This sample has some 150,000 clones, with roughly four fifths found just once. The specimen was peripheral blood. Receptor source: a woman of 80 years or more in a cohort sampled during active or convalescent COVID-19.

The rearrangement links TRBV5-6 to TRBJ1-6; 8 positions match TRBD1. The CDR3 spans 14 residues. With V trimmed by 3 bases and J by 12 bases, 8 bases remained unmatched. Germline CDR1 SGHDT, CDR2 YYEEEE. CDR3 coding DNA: TGTGCCAGCAGCTGGGGACAGGCCGTCGGACCCCTCCACTTT. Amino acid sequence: CASSWGQAVGPLHF.

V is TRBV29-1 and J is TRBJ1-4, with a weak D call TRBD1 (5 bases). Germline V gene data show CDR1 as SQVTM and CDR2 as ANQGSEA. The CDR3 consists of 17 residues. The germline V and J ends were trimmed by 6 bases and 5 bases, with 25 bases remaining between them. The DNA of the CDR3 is TGCAGCGTCCGAGTCGGCCGGACCGGGACTGTGAATGAAAAACTGTTTTTT. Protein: CSVRVGRTGTVNEKLFF.

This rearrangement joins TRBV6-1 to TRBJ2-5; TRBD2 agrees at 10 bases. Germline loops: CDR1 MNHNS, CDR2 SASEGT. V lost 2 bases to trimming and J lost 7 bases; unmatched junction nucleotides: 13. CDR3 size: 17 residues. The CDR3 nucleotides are TGTGCCAGCAGTGAATTTCACGGTAGCGGGGGGTTGGCGACCCAGTACTTC. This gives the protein CASSEFHGSGGLATQYF.

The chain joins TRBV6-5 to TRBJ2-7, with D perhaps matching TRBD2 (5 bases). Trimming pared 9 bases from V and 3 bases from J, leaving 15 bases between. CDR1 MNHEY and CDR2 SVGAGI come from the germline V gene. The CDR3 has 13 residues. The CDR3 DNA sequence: TGTGCCAGGGGGAGCAGGTCAGGCTACGAGCAGTACTTC. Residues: CARGSRSGYEQYF.

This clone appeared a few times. The CDR3 nucleotides read TGTGCCAGCAGCTCCCGAGTGGGAGGCTCTGGAAACACCATATATTTT. Its protein is CASSSRVGGSGNTIYF. The chain has TRBV7-2 and TRBJ1-3, with D uncertain. Germline CDR1 reads SGHTA; CDR2 reads FQGNSA. Trimming pared 4 bases from V and 0 bases from J, leaving 13 bases between. This CDR3 has 16 amino acids.

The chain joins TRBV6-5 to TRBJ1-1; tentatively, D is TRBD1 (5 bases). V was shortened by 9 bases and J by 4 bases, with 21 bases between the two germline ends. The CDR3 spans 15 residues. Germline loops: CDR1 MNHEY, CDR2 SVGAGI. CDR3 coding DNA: TGTGCCAGTGGTCCTAAACCAGGGCGGTTCACTGAAGCTTTCTTT. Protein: CASGPKPGRFTEAFF.

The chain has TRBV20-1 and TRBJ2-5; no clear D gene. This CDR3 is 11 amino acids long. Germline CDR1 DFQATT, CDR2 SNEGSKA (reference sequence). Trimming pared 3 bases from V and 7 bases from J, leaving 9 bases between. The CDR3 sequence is CSARETRTQYF. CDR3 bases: TGCAGTGCTAGGGAGACGAGGACCCAGTACTTC.

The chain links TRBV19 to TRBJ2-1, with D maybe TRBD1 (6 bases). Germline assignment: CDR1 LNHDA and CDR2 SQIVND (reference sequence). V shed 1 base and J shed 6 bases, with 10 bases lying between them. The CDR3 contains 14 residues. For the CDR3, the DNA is TGTGCCAGTAGTATAGGACAGGCGAGCAATGAGCAGTTCTTC. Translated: CASSIGQASNEQFF.

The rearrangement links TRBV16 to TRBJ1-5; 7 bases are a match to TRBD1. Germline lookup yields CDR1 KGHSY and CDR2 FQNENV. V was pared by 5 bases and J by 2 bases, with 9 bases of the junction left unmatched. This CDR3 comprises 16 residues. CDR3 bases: TGTGCCAGCAGCGAAACCGGGACAGCAGGCAATCAGCCCCAGCATTTT. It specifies CASSETGTAGNQPQHF. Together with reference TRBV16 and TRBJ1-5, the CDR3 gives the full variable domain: GEEVAQTPKHLVRGEGQKAKLYCAPIKGHSYVFWYQQVLKNEFKFLISFQNENVFDETGMPKERFSAKCLPNSPCSLEIQATKLEDSAVYFCASSETGTAGNQPQHFGDGTRLSIL.

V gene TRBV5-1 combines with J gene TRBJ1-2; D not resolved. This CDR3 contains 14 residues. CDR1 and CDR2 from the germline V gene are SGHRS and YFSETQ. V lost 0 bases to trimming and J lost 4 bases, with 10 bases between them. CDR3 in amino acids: CASSLGRSLYGYTF. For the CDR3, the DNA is TGCGCCAGCAGCTTGGGACGGAGCCTCTATGGCTACACCTTC.

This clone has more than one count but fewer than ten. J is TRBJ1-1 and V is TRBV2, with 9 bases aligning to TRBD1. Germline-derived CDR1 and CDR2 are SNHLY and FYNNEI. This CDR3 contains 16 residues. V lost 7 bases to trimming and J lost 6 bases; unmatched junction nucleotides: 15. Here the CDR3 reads CASKGTGTGFFSEAFF. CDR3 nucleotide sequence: TGTGCCAGCAAAGGGACCGGGACAGGGTTTTTCTCTGAAGCTTTCTTT.

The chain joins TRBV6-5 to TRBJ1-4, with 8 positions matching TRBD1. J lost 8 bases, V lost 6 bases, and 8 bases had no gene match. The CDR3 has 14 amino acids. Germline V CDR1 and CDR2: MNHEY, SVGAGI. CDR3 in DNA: TGTGCCAGCAGCCTCGGACAGGGATGGGAAAAACTGTTTTTT. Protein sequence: CASSLGQGWEKLFF.

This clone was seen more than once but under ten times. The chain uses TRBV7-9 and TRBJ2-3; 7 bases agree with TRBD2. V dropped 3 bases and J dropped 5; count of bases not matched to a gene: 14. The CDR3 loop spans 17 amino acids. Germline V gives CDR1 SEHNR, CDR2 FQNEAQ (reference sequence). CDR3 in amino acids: CASSLTGGDVVGDTQYF. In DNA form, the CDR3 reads TGTGCCAGCAGCTTGACGGGGGGAGATGTAGTCGGAGATACGCAGTATTTT.

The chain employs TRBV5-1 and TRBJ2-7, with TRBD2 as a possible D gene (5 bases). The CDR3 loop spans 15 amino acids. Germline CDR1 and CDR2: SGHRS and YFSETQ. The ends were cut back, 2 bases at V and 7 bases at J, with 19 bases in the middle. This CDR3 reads CASSFQVGLPREQYF. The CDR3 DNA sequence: TGCGCCAGCAGCTTTCAGGTAGGACTTCCGAGGGAGCAGTACTTC. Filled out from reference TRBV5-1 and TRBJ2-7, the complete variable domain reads KAGVTQTPRYLIKTRGQQVTLSCSPISGHRSVSWYQQTPGQGLQFLFEYFSETQRNKGNFPGRFSGRQFSNSRSEMNVSTLELGDSALYLCASSFQVGLPREQYFGPGTRLTVT.

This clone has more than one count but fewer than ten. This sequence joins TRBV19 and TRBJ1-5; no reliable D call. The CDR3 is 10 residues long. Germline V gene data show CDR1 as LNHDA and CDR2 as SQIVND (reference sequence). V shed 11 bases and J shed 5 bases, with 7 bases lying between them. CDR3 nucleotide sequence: TGTGCCCAGATGGATCAGCCCCAGCATTTT. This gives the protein CAQMDQPQHF.

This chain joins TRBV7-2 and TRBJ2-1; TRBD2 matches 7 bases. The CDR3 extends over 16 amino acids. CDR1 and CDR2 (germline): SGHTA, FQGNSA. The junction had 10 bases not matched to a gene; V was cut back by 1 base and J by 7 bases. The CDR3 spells CASSLEMGAGLNEQFF. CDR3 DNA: TGTGCCAGCAGCTTAGAAATGGGAGCGGGGTTAAATGAGCAGTTCTTC.

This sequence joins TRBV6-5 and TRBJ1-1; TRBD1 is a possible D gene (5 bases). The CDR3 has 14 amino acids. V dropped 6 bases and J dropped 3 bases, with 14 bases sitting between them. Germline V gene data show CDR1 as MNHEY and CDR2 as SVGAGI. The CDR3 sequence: CASRAPTGHTEAFF. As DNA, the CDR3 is TGTGCCAGCAGGGCACCAACAGGTCACACTGAAGCTTTCTTT.